This entry describes one T cell receptor beta chain. This sample is part of a study of T cell changes during pregnancy in multiple sclerosis. In germline, CDR1 is SGHAT, CDR2 FQNNGV. V lost 1 base and J 10 bases, leaving 8 bases between the germline ends. There are 11 residues in the CDR3. Clones were sequenced by immunoSEQ multiplex PCR, and TCRdb holds only the in-frame ones, with some missing. This sample has tens of thousands of clones; approximately 90% occur once, and the top ten carry roughly 1.2%. The rearrangement joins TRBV11-2 to TRBJ2-7; D is unclear. The clonotype comes from a female donor with multiple sclerosis, enrolled in a pregnancy study. The specimen comprised peripheral blood, sampled in the third trimester of pregnancy. CDR3 sequence: CASSLAGHQYF. CDR3 DNA sequence: TGTGCCAGCAGCTTAGCGGGTCATCAGTACTTC.